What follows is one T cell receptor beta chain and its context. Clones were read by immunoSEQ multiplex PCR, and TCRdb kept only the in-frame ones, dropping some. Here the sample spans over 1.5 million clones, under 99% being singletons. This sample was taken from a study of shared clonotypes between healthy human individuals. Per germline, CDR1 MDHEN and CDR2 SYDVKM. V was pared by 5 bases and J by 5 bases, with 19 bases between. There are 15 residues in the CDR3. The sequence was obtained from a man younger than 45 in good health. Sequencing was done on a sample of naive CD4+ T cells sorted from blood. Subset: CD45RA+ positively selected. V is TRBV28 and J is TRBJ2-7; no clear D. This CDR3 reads CASSPASWSMNEQYF. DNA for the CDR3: TGTGCCAGCAGTCCGGCGTCATGGAGTATGAACGAGCAGTACTTC. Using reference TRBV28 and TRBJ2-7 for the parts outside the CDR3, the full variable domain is DVKVTQSSRYLVKRTGEKVFLECVQDMDHENMFWYRQDPGLGLRLIYFSYDVKMKEKGDIPEGYSVSREKKERFSLILESASTNQTSMYLCASSPASWSMNEQYFGPGTRLTVT.